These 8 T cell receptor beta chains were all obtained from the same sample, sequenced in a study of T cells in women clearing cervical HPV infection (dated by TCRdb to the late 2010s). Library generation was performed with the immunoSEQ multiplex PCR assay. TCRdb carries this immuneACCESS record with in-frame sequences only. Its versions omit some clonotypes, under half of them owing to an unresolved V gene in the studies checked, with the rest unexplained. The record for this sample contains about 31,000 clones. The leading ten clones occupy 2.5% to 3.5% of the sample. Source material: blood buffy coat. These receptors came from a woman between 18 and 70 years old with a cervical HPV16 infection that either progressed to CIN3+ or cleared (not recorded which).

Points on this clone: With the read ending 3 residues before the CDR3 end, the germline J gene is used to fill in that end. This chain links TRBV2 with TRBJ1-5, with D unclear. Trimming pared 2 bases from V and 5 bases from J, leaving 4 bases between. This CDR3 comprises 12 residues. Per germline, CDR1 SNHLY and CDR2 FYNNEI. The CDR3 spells CASSEPYQPQHF. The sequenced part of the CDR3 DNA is TGTGCCAGCAGTGAACCTTATCAGCCC.

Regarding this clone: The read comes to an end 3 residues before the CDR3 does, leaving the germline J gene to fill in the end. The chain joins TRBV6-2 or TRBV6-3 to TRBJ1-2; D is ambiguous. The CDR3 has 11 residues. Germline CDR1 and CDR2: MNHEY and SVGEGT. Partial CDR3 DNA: TGTGCCAGCAGTTACAGCAACCAC. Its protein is CASSYSNH. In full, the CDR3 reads CASSYSNHYTF.

The CDR3 reads CASSKGPANTGELFF. CDR3 bases read: TGTGCCAGTAGTAAGGGTCCCGCGAACACCGGGGAG. The V and J genes are TRBV19 and TRBJ2-2; D call uncertain. The read halts 3 residues ahead of the CDR3 end, with the missing end drawn from the germline J gene. The CDR3 runs 15 residues. Trimming removed 4 bases at V and 0 bases at J, with 9 bases between. CDR1 and CDR2 (germline): LNHDA, SQIVND (reference sequence).

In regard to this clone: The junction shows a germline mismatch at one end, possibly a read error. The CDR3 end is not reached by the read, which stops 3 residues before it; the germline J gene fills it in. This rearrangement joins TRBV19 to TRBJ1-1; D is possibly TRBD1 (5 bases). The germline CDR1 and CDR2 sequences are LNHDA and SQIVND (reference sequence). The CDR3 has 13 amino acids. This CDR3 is CASSIPRVTEAFF. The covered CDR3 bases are TGTGCCAGCAGTATCCCCAGGGTCACTGAA.

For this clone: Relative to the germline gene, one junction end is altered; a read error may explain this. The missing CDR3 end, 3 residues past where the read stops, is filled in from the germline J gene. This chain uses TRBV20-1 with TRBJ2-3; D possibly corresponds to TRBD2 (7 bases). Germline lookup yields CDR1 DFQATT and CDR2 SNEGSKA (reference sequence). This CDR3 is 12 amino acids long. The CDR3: CSVRGGVETQYF. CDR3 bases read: TGCAGTGTTAGAGGGGGGGTGGAGACG.

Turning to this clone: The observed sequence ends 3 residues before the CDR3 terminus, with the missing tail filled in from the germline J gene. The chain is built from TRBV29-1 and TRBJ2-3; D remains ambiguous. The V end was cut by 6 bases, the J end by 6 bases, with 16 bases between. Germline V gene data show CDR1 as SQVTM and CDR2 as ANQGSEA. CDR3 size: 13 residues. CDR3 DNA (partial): TGCAGCGTCCGACGACTTGTGAGTGATACG. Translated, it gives CSVRRLVSDT. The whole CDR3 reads CSVRRLVSDTQYF.

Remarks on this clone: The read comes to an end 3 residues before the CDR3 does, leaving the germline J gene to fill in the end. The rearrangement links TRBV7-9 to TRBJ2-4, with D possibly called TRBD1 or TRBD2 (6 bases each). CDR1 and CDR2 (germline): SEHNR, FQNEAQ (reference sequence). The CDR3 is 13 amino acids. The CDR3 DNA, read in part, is TGTGCCAGCAGCCTACAGGGAGGCTATGGT. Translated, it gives CASSLQGGYG. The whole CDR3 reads CASSLQGGYGQYF.

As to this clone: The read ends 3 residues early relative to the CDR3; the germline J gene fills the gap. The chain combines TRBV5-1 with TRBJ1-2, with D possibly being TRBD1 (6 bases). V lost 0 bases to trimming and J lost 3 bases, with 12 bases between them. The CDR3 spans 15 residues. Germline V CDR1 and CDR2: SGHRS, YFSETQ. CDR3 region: CASSLVSRGDYGYTF. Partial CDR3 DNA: TGCGCCAGCAGCTTGGTTTCCAGGGGAGACTATGGC.